This T cell receptor beta chain was recorded in a study of blood T cell repertoires in COVID-19. Study summary: Whether acute or convalescent, the COVID-19 samples came from the United States, Italy and Spain.

Per the study methods: For nucleated cells, counts were estimated from reference gene primer amplification. The assay was immunoSEQ multiplex PCR, and TCRdb's table has in-frame clones only and misses some. The V and J calls and clone size are taken from that table; D and trimming were inferred from the DNA. The data contain some 150,000 clones, approximately 82% of them singletons. Sequenced input: peripheral blood. The TCR was taken from a woman aged 45-65 years with acute or convalescent COVID-19.

The CDR3 coding sequence is TGCGCCAGCAGCCAAGCTACTTTAACTAATGAAAAACTGTTTTTT. Amino acids: CASSQATLTNEKLFF. The chain combines TRBV4-3 with TRBJ1-4; D is uncertain. CDR3 size: 15 residues. Trimming removed 1 base at V and 1 base at J, with 7 bases between. Germline lookup yields CDR1 LGHNA and CDR2 YSLEER.